Below, one T cell receptor (beta chain) is given with its context. Germline CDR1 reads MNHEY; CDR2 reads SMNVEV (reference sequence). The J segment lost 2 bases and the V segment lost 0 bases, leaving 3 bases of the junction unmatched. The CDR3 runs 16 residues. Some clones are missing from TCRdb's copy, which holds only in-frame ones; the method was immunoSEQ multiplex PCR. In the table there are around 1,700 clones, about 93% of which are singletons. The data are from a study of tumor T cells in aggressive B-cell lymphoma. The receptor was isolated from an adult with diffuse large B cell lymphoma. Some clones in this sample may be carry-over from other donors' samples. The chain uses TRBV27 and TRBJ2-1; 8 nucleotides align to TRBD1. The sequencing sample was made of tumor tissue. The CDR3 sequence: CASSLSLQGAYNEQFF. In DNA form, the CDR3 reads TGTGCCAGCAGTTTATCGCTACAGGGGGCCTACAATGAGCAGTTCTTC.